The 30 T cell receptor beta chains reported below all come from one sample, sequenced in a study of blood T cell repertoires in COVID-19. TCRdb's table, derived via immunoSEQ multiplex PCR, lists solely in-frame clones and lacks some. The sample yields about 430,000 clones, about 88% seen once. Specimen: PBMCs or T cells enriched from blood (not recorded which). All receptors derive from a woman aged 18-29 years who had been exposed to COVID-19.

V gene TRBV10-3 combines with J gene TRBJ2-7; the D is unclear. Germline V gene sequence: CDR1 ENHRY, CDR2 SYGVKD. V gave up 2 bases and J gave up 2 bases, with 4 bases separating them. The CDR3 is 12 residues long. CDR3 in amino acids: CAISEETYEQYF. The CDR3 DNA reads as TGTGCCATCAGTGAGGAGACCTACGAGCAGTACTTC.

This clone occurred once. The rearrangement links TRBV7-8 to TRBJ1-5; D call uncertain. The CDR3 extends over 12 amino acids. V shed 5 bases and J shed 10 bases, with 12 bases lying between them. The V gene's germline CDR1 is SGHVS and CDR2 FQNEAQ. CDR3: CASSREPGPQHF. CDR3 DNA: TGTGCCAGCAGCCGAGAGCCGGGTCCCCAGCATTTT.

This sequence joins TRBV2 and TRBJ2-7; 9 bases match TRBD1. V shed 7 bases and J 1 base; nucleotides not matched to a gene: 8. The germline V gene has CDR1 SNHLY and CDR2 FYNNEI. This CDR3 contains 15 residues. The CDR3 coding sequence is TGTGCCAGCACCAAGGACAGGGGAGTTTCCTACGAGCAGTACTTC. It translates to CASTKDRGVSYEQYF.

This rearrangement joins TRBV10-2 to TRBJ2-7; TRBD2 matches at 9 bases. Germline CDR1 reads WSHSY; CDR2 reads SAAADI. Trimming at V came to 5 bases and at J to 4 bases, leaving 6 bases not matched to a gene. The CDR3 has 14 residues. The CDR3 DNA reads TGCGCCAGCAGTAGGTCGCTAGCGGGGTACGAGCAGTACTTC. Translation: CASSRSLAGYEQYF.

V is TRBV6-5 and J is TRBJ1-2; D remains ambiguous. CDR1 and CDR2 from the germline V gene are MNHEY and SVGAGI. This CDR3 has 15 amino acids. Trimming pared 0 bases from V and 0 bases from J, leaving 8 bases between. The CDR3 nucleotides read TGTGCCAGCAGTTACTCGATCAGTTCTAACTATGGCTACACCTTC. Its protein product is CASSYSISSNYGYTF.

The V call is TRBV14, the J call TRBJ1-2; D not resolved. Germline CDR1 SGHDN, CDR2 FVKESK. The V end lost 4 bases, the J end lost 3 bases, and 12 bases lay between the germline ends. CDR3 length: 14 amino acids. The CDR3 protein is CASSPGGVDYGYTF. The CDR3 nucleotides are TGTGCCAGCAGCCCCGGCGGGGTAGACTATGGCTACACCTTC.

V gene TRBV2 combines with J gene TRBJ2-3; TRBD1 matches at 8 bases. The CDR3 length is 14 residues. V lost 5 bases and J lost 3; bases outside the gene matches: 4. In germline, CDR1 is SNHLY, CDR2 FYNNEI. The CDR3 loop is CASSFTGGTDTQYF. In DNA form, the CDR3 reads TGTGCCAGCAGTTTCACAGGGGGGACAGATACGCAGTATTTT.

The genes are TRBV5-6 and TRBJ2-5; perhaps TRBD2 as D (6 bases). Germline CDR1 is SGHDT and CDR2 is YYEEEE. The length of the CDR3 is 13 residues. Trimming cost V 8 bases and J 4 bases, with 15 bases left between them. In nucleotides, the CDR3 is TGTGCCAGTTCGGGACTCCTACGAGAGACCCAGTACTTC. Translated: CASSGLLRETQYF. The whole variable domain, filled in from reference TRBV5-6 and TRBJ2-5, reads DAGVTQSPTHLIKTRGQQVTLRCSPKSGHDTVSWYQQALGQGPQFIFQYYEEEERQRGNFPDRFSGHQFPNYSSELNVNALLLGDSALYLCASSGLLRETQYFGPGTRLLVL.

The chain links TRBV13 to TRBJ2-1; the D gene is possibly TRBD1 (7 bases). Germline V gene data show CDR1 as PRHDT and CDR2 as FYEKMQ (reference sequence). The CDR3 is made up of 16 amino acids. Deletions cut 4 bases from V and 8 bases from J, with 21 bases between. CDR3 region: CASSSGGGPGYHEQFF. In nucleotides, the CDR3 is TGTGCCAGCAGCTCCGGAGGGGGCCCGGGATACCATGAGCAGTTCTTC.

The rearrangement links TRBV3-1 (or the pseudogene TRBV3-2) to TRBJ2-2; D is unclear. Trimming took 4 bases from V and 5 from J, leaving 11 bases between them. CDR1 and CDR2 from the germline V gene are LGHDT and YNNKEL (reference sequence). The CDR3 length is 14 residues. This chain's CDR3 is CASSPFFFTGELFF. The CDR3, as DNA: TGTGCCAGCAGCCCTTTCTTTTTTACCGGGGAGCTGTTTTTT.

The chain employs TRBV5-1 and TRBJ2-3; possible D gene TRBD1, 6 bases. Germline lookup yields CDR1 SGHRS and CDR2 YFSETQ. The CDR3 sequence is 15 residues long. Trimming removed 6 bases from V and 3 bases from J, with 17 bases in between. CDR3 DNA: TGCGCCAGCATATTGAATGGACAGCCTACAGATACGCAGTATTTT. Encoded protein: CASILNGQPTDTQYF.

The V call is TRBV7-9, the J call TRBJ2-7, with D maybe TRBD2 (6 bases). The V gene lost 4 bases and the J gene lost 0 bases, with 13 bases spanning the gap. Per the germline V gene, CDR1 is SEHNR and CDR2 is FQNEAQ (reference sequence). The CDR3 spans 15 residues. Here the CDR3 reads CASSSGAGVSYEQYF. DNA for the CDR3: TGTGCCAGCAGCTCCGGAGCGGGTGTCTCCTACGAGCAGTACTTC. Full variable domain (rest looked up from reference TRBV7-9 and TRBJ2-7): DTGVSQNPRHKITKRGQNVTFRCDPISEHNRLYWYRQTLGQGPEFLTYFQNEAQLEKSRLLSDRFSAERPKGSFSTLEIQRTEQGDSAMYLCASSSGAGVSYEQYFGPGTRLTVT.

J is TRBJ2-3 and V is TRBV7-2, with 11 nucleotides matching TRBD2. Germline CDR1 is SGHTA and CDR2 is FQGNSA. CDR3 length equals 16 residues. V gave up 0 bases and J gave up 8 bases; unmatched junction bases: 7. CDR3 in amino acids: CASSLAGTSGLGTQYF. CDR3 DNA: TGTGCCAGCAGCTTAGCTGGGACTAGCGGATTAGGTACGCAGTATTTT.

This sequence joins TRBV18 and TRBJ2-7; 8 nucleotides align to TRBD1. Losses at the gene ends were 3 bases for V and 2 bases for J; bases not matched to a gene: 6. Per germline, CDR1 KGHSH and CDR2 LQKENI. The length of the CDR3 is 15 residues. The CDR3 protein is CASSPRDRGTYEQYF. The CDR3 DNA reads as TGTGCCAGCTCACCTAGAGACAGGGGTACCTACGAGCAGTACTTC. The full variable domain, completed using reference TRBV18 and TRBJ2-7, is NAGVMQNPRHLVRRRGQEARLRCSPMKGHSHVYWYRQLPEEGLKFMVYLQKENIIDESGMPKERFSAEFPKEGPSILRIQQVVRGDSAAYFCASSPRDRGTYEQYFGPGTRLTVT.

The CDR3 DNA follows: TGTGCCAGCAGCCAAGATCCTGGACAGGGCTATAATTCACCCCTCCACTTT. Protein: CASSQDPGQGYNSPLHF. The chain is built from TRBV14 and TRBJ1-6, with 8 bases identical to TRBD1. Trimming at V came to 0 bases and at J to 3 bases, leaving 4 bases not matched to a gene. There are 17 residues in the CDR3. Germline V gene data show CDR1 as SGHDN and CDR2 as FVKESK.

V and J are TRBV5-1 and TRBJ2-1, with D perhaps TRBD1 (6 bases). The CDR3 is 16 residues long. The germline gives CDR1 SGHRS, CDR2 YFSETQ. Deletions cut 4 bases from V and 4 bases from J, with 18 bases between. The CDR3 coding sequence is TGCGCCAGCAGCGGCACAGGGTGGGAATCATACAATGAGCAGTTCTTC. It yields the protein CASSGTGWESYNEQFF.

This clone was counted a single time. The rearrangement uses TRBV14 and TRBJ1-1; D uncertain. Trimming took 2 bases from V and 6 from J, leaving 7 bases between them. The CDR3 is 12 amino acids. The germline V gene encodes CDR1 SGHDN and CDR2 FVKESK. Here the CDR3 DNA reads TGTGCCAGCAGCCAATCGGGTCCTGAAGCTTTCTTT. Translated: CASSQSGPEAFF.

The rearrangement uses TRBV6-2 or TRBV6-3 and TRBJ2-3; TRBD2 agrees at 11 bases. After removal of 6 bases from V and 2 bases from J, the junction contained 16 bases not matched to a gene. The CDR3 has 19 residues. Germline CDR1 is MNHEY and CDR2 is SVGEGT. The CDR3 bases are TGTGCCAGCAGCCCACCGCGGAAACGACTAGCGGGATCCACAGATACGCAGTATTTT. Protein sequence: CASSPPRKRLAGSTDTQYF.

V and J are TRBV7-2 and TRBJ2-1; the match to TRBD2 covers 13 bases. Germline V CDR1 and CDR2: SGHTA, FQGNSA. Unmatched junction bases numbered 5, after V lost 4 bases and J lost 8 bases. CDR3 length equals 15 residues. CDR3 DNA sequence: TGTGCCAGCAGCTCTGGGACTAGCGGGGCTTATGAGCAGTTCTTC. It specifies CASSSGTSGAYEQFF.

The J gene is TRBJ2-3, the V gene TRBV5-4, with TRBD1 matching 7 bases. The CDR3 totals 16 residues. Losses at the gene ends were 4 bases for V and 0 bases for J; bases not matched to a gene: 8. Germline CDR1 and CDR2: SGHNT and YYREEE (reference sequence). CDR3 sequence (DNA): TGTGCCAGCAGCATAGGACAGGCTACTAGCACAGATACGCAGTATTTT. This gives the protein CASSIGQATSTDTQYF.

J is TRBJ1-2 and V is TRBV4-1; no firm D call. With 0 bases removed from V and 4 bases from J, the gap between germline ends came to 12 bases. Germline V gives CDR1 MGHRA, CDR2 YSYEKL. The CDR3 consists of 15 residues. The CDR3 protein is CASSQESGLRYGYTF. CDR3 sequence (DNA): TGCGCCAGCAGCCAAGAATCCGGGTTGCGCTATGGCTACACCTTC.

This rearrangement joins TRBV5-1 to TRBJ2-6; TRBD1 agrees at 8 bases. V trimming: 3 bases; J trimming: 4 bases; junction bases outside the gene matches: 6. The CDR3 extends over 16 amino acids. Germline-derived CDR1 and CDR2 are SGHRS and YFSETQ. CDR3 amino acids: CASSSSDRAGANVLTF. CDR3 in DNA: TGCGCCAGCAGCTCGTCGGACAGGGCCGGGGCCAACGTCCTGACTTTC.

On this clone: Other DNA sequences from this sample encode an identical CDR3 as well. J is TRBJ2-6 and V is TRBV20-1, with D possibly TRBD1 on 5 matching bases. From germline, CDR1 is DFQATT and CDR2 SNEGSKA (reference sequence). The length of the CDR3 is 14 residues. Deletions cut 3 bases from V and 0 bases from J, with 6 bases between. CDR3 DNA: TGCAGTGCTAGTCAGGGCTCTGGGGCCAACGTCCTGACTTTC. Protein product: CSASQGSGANVLTF.

The rearrangement uses TRBV9 and TRBJ2-2; D is perhaps TRBD2 (6 bases). The CDR3 totals 12 residues. The V and J ends lost 7 bases and 4 bases respectively, with 8 bases between them. The germline V gene has CDR1 SGDLS and CDR2 YYNGEE. CDR3 nucleotides: TGTGCCAGCCTCGGGGGCACCGGGGAGCTGTTTTTT. This gives the protein CASLGGTGELFF.

The chain employs TRBV5-1 and TRBJ2-1, with D perhaps TRBD1 (5 bases). Germline V gene lookup returns CDR1 SGHRS and CDR2 YFSETQ. CDR3 length equals 14 residues. V dropped 0 bases and J dropped 14 bases, with 18 bases sitting between them. In DNA, the CDR3 is TGCGCCAGCAGCTTGGCCCAGGAGACAGTCGTGAAGTTCTTC. Its protein is CASSLAQETVVKFF. Supplemented by reference TRBV5-1 and TRBJ2-1, the full variable domain reads KAGVTQTPRYLIKTRGQQVTLSCSPISGHRSVSWYQQTPGQGLQFLFEYFSETQRNKGNFPGRFSGRQFSNSRSEMNVSTLELGDSALYLCASSLAQETVVKFFGPGTRLTVL.

The chain joins TRBV28 to TRBJ2-5; 11 nucleotides line up with TRBD1. Germline lookup yields CDR1 MDHEN and CDR2 SYDVKM. The V segment lost 6 bases and the J segment 5 bases; nucleotides outside the gene matches: 8. The CDR3 contains 15 residues. The DNA for the CDR3 is TGTGCCAGCAGCCACTCGGGGACAGGGGGGGAGACCCAGTACTTC. This gives the protein CASSHSGTGGETQYF.

The chain combines TRBV5-6 with TRBJ2-1, with 9 bases that match TRBD2. V gave up 4 bases and J gave up 3 bases; unmatched junction bases: 11. Germline V gives CDR1 SGHDT, CDR2 YYEEEE. The CDR3 is made up of 17 amino acids. The CDR3 sequence is CASSPPPGLAIYNEQFF. CDR3 DNA sequence: TGTGCCAGCAGCCCACCCCCGGGACTAGCTATCTACAATGAGCAGTTCTTC.

The chain combines TRBV10-3 with TRBJ2-7; D may be TRBD2 (5 bases). The CDR3 length is 14 residues. The germline V gene has CDR1 ENHRY and CDR2 SYGVKD. V was trimmed by 9 bases and J by 5 bases, leaving 20 bases between them. DNA of the CDR3: TGTGCCATGCGCCCGCGGGCCAGCCCGGACGAGCAGTACTTC. This gives the protein CAMRPRASPDEQYF.

The chain couples TRBV18 to TRBJ2-7, with 7 bases that match TRBD2. After removal of 1 base from V and 4 bases from J, the junction contained 1 base not matched to a gene. The CDR3 loop spans 13 amino acids. The V gene's germline CDR1 is KGHSH and CDR2 LQKENI. CDR3 in DNA: TGTGCCAGCTCACCACTAGCGGGTTACGAGCAGTACTTC. This sequence encodes CASSPLAGYEQYF.

The CDR3 region has the DNA TGTGCCAGTAGTATTGGGGGACAGGGTACGAATGAGCAGTTCTTC. Amino acids: CASSIGGQGTNEQFF. This chain links TRBV19 with TRBJ2-1; 9 bases line up with TRBD1. V shed 3 bases and J 7 bases; nucleotides not matched to a gene: 7. The V gene's germline CDR1 is LNHDA and CDR2 SQIVND (reference sequence). This CDR3 comprises 15 residues. The entire variable domain, with the rest obtained from reference TRBV19 and TRBJ2-1, is as follows: DGGITQSPKYLFRKEGQNVTLSCEQNLNHDAMYWYRQDPGQGLRLIYYSQIVNDFQKGDIAEGYSVSREKKESFPLTVTSAQKNPTAFYLCASSIGGQGTNEQFFGPGTRLTVL.